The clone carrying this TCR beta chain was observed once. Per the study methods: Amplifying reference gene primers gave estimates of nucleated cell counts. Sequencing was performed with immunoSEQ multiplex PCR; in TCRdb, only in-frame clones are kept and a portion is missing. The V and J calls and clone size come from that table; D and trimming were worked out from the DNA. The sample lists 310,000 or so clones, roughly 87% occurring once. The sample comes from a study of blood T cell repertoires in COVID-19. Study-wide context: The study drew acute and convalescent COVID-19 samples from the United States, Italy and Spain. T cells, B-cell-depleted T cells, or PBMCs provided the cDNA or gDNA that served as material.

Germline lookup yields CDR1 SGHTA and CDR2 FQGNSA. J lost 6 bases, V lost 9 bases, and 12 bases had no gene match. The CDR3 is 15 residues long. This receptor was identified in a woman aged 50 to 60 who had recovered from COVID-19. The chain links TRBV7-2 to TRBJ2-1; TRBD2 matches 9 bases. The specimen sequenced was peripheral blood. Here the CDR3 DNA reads TGTGCCAGTAGAGCGCGGCGGGAGGGCCGCAATGAGCAGTTCTTC. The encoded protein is CASRARREGRNEQFF.